This T cell receptor (beta chain) derives from a study of graft-versus-host responses after intestinal transplantation. Study-level points and caveats: Patients with graft-donor T cell macrochimerism had high graft-versus-host to host-versus-graft clonal ratios in allografts. An association linked early post-transplant HvG declines with peak circulating GvH clone levels. Ileal or blood samples showed some GvH clones first, and such clones were also found in recipient marrow.

Concerning this clone: Its target is unknown.

This CDR3 has 14 residues. The germline V gene encodes CDR1 LGHNA and CDR2 YSLEER. V lost 0 bases and J 0 bases, leaving 6 bases between the germline ends. The method was immunoSEQ multiplex PCR; TCRdb's version includes in-frame clones alone and lacks a portion of them. This table has about 39,000 clones, 85% to 95% appearing once. V and J are TRBV4-3 and TRBJ2-7, with D unclear. This clonotype was sampled from a human donor who was the organ donor for an intestinal transplant. The sequencing used unstimulated CD8+ T cells sorted from spleen or lymph node cells, collected before transplant. The CDR3 spells CASSQDAGSYEQYF. CDR3 in DNA: TGCGCCAGCAGCCAAGATGCAGGCTCCTACGAGCAGTACTTC.